The subject of this entry is one TCR beta chain. What it binds is unknown. The CDR3 has 13 residues. Germline CDR1 WNHNN, CDR2 SYGVQD (reference sequence). Trimming removed 2 bases at V and 10 bases at J, with 13 bases between. Built from TCR beta cDNA, the libraries had unique molecular identifiers in them. Some 500,000 cDNA molecules were recovered from an input of 1 to 10 million T cells. MiXCR was run by TCRdb on the PCR reads, yielding one entry per CDR3 protein. The sample lists approximately 690,000 distinct CDR3 sequences, approximately 60% occurring once. The sample originates from a study of post-analysis software for immune sequencing data. Study-wide background: Included courses were relapsing-remitting and secondary progressive multiple sclerosis; progressive-relapsing multiple sclerosis was also included.

Study-level points and caveats: Controls had lower frequencies than patients of about 5 TRBV segments, which included TRBV5-6, TRBV5-1 and TRBV20-1. F measure grouped same-batch samples tightly together. Among multiple sclerosis patients, normalized Chao1 diversity was significantly below that of controls.

This sequence was found in a girl aged 2 to 10 with multiple sclerosis. The rearrangement links TRBV10-1 to TRBJ2-3, with D possibly matching TRBD1 (5 bases). The sequencing sample was made of blood. Here the CDR3 reads CASSEGQRKAQYF. The CDR3 DNA reads as TGCGCCAGCAGTGAGGGACAACGGAAAGCGCAGTATTTT.